The 22 T cell receptor beta chains in this list originate from one sample, sequenced in a study of T cell responses to AZD1222 COVID-19 vaccine. The data were produced by immunoSEQ multiplex PCR, yet TCRdb's version contains in-frame clones alone and is incomplete. Of approximately 150,000 clones listed, more than 85% are singletons. Material: peripheral blood, obtained 28 days after the second AZD1222 dose. All receptors come from an adult who received the AZD1222 COVID-19 vaccine.

This chain connects TRBV5-4 to TRBJ1-1, with D possibly TRBD1 on 6 matching bases. CDR1 is SGHNT, CDR2 YYREEE, per germline (reference sequence). This CDR3 has 15 residues. Trimming stripped 2 bases from V and 1 base from J, with 12 bases between. CDR3 loop: CASSFWSGANTEAFF. Written as DNA, the CDR3 is TGTGCCAGCAGCTTTTGGTCGGGGGCGAACACTGAAGCTTTCTTT.

This chain connects TRBV14 to TRBJ1-2; no firm D call. CDR1 and CDR2 (germline): SGHDN, FVKESK. The V end was cut by 1 base, the J end by 8 bases, with 8 bases between. The CDR3 length is 12 residues. CDR3: CASSQGSEGYTF. The DNA of the CDR3 is TGTGCCAGCAGCCAAGGATCTGAGGGCTACACCTTC.

By share, this clone ranks as medium-sized (0.01 to 0.1%). The V call is TRBV6-2 or TRBV6-3, the J call TRBJ2-3; D uncertain. The germline V gene has CDR1 MNHEY and CDR2 SVGEGT. This CDR3 spans 15 amino acids. V was trimmed by 0 bases and J by 5 bases, leaving 12 bases between them. CDR3 nucleotide sequence: TGTGCCAGCAGTTACTCGGACCTTCAGGTAGATACGCAGTATTTT. Its protein product is CASSYSDLQVDTQYF.

The chain is built from TRBV6-2 or TRBV6-3 and TRBJ1-5; D uncertain. V was shortened by 5 bases and J by 2 bases, with 13 bases between the two germline ends. The CDR3 spans 15 residues. Germline-derived CDR1 and CDR2 are MNHEY and SVGEGT. The CDR3 DNA follows: TGTGCCAGCAGTCCCCGAGGGAGTGGCAATCAGCCCCAGCATTTT. Its translation is CASSPRGSGNQPQHF.

V usage is TRBV21-1 and J usage is TRBJ2-2; TRBD2, as called in the table, went unchecked against the DNA. TRBV21-1 is listed as a pseudogene. This CDR3 contains 17 residues. The CDR3 nucleotides are TGTGCCAGCAGCTCTACTGGGAGTAGCGGGAGGACCGGGGAGCTGTTTTTT. Its translation: CASSSTGSSGRTGELFF.

The gene calls are TRBV5-1 and TRBJ1-1; perhaps TRBD1 as D (6 bases). The CDR3 covers 16 residues. Germline V gene lookup returns CDR1 SGHRS and CDR2 YFSETQ. Trimming pared 4 bases from V and 3 bases from J, leaving 19 bases between. CDR3: CASSTYAQGADTEAFF. The CDR3 DNA is TGCGCCAGCAGCACCTATGCACAGGGTGCTGACACTGAAGCTTTCTTT.

J is TRBJ1-3 and V is TRBV9; D might be TRBD1 (5 bases). Trimming cost V 0 bases and J 10 bases, with 14 bases left between them. This CDR3 comprises 14 residues. Germline values: CDR1 SGDLS, CDR2 YYNGEE. In DNA, the CDR3 is TGTGCCAGCAGCGTAGTATCGGGGGGAAGGACCATATATTTT. Translated, it gives CASSVVSGGRTIYF.

V usage is TRBV13 and J usage is TRBJ2-1; possibly TRBD1 for D (5 bases). V lost 1 base and J lost 5, with 9 bases in between. The CDR3 contains 14 residues. In germline, CDR1 is PRHDT, CDR2 FYEKMQ (reference sequence). This CDR3 is CASSLARAHNEQFF. In nucleotides, the CDR3 is TGTGCCAGCAGCTTAGCCAGGGCCCACAATGAGCAGTTCTTC. Drawing the rest from reference TRBV13 and TRBJ2-1, the complete variable domain is AAGVIQSPRHLIKEKRETATLKCYPIPRHDTVYWYQQGPGQDPQFLISFYEKMQSDKGSIPDRFSAQQFSDYHSELNMSSLELGDSALYFCASSLARAHNEQFFGPGTRLTVL.

This clone was detected a few times. This rearrangement joins TRBV4-1 to TRBJ2-3; D call uncertain. V lost 1 base and J 2 bases, leaving 13 bases between the germline ends. CDR1 and CDR2 (germline): MGHRA, YSYEKL. The CDR3 runs 16 residues. The CDR3 sequence: CASSQVNLVATDTQYF. CDR3 DNA: TGCGCCAGCAGCCAAGTGAACCTGGTGGCCACAGATACGCAGTATTTT.

The CDR3 reads CASSLAAGILAKLFF. CDR3 coding DNA: TGTGCCAGCAGCTTAGCGGCAGGGATCCTTGCAAAACTGTTTTTT. The genes are TRBV7-2 and TRBJ1-4, with D tentatively TRBD1 (5 bases). Trimming shortened V by 0 bases and J by 10 bases, and 15 bases separated the two germline ends. The CDR3 loop spans 15 amino acids. In germline, CDR1 is SGHTA, CDR2 FQGNSA. The full variable domain, rest sourced from reference TRBV7-2 and TRBJ1-4, is GAGVSQSPSNKVTEKGKDVELRCDPISGHTALYWYRQSLGQGLEFLIYFQGNSAPDKSGLPSDRFSAERTGGSVSTLTIQRTQQEDSAVYLCASSLAAGILAKLFFGSGTQLSVL.

The V gene is TRBV19, the J gene TRBJ2-1, with TRBD2 matching over 8 bases. The CDR3 covers 16 residues. V gave up 3 bases and J gave up 7 bases; unmatched junction bases: 11. CDR1 and CDR2 (germline): LNHDA, SQIVND (reference sequence). CDR3 sequence: CASSIHGREANNEQFF. CDR3 DNA sequence: TGTGCCAGTAGTATTCATGGGCGGGAGGCGAATAATGAGCAGTTCTTC.

CDR3 DNA: TGTGCCAGCAGTTTATCCACCACGACCCTAGCCAAAAACATTCAGTACTTC. This translates into CASSLSTTTLAKNIQYF. The V call is TRBV27, the J call TRBJ2-4; D unclear. The CDR3 runs 17 residues. Germline V CDR1 and CDR2: MNHEY, SMNVEV (reference sequence). Trimming removed 0 bases at V and 0 bases at J, with 12 bases between.

The V call is TRBV19, the J call TRBJ2-3; TRBD2 agrees at 9 bases. The CDR3 has 15 residues. Germline V gene sequence: CDR1 LNHDA, CDR2 SQIVND (reference sequence). Trimming removed 6 bases from V and 11 bases from J; junction bases left unmatched: 15. The CDR3 DNA is TGTGCCAGTAGCCCAAGCGGGAGGAGGCAGTTTGGGCAGTATTTT. This encodes CASSPSGRRQFGQYF.

The chain has TRBV5-1 and TRBJ2-5; TRBD1 is a possible D gene (6 bases). Between the trimmed V and J ends, which lost 1 base and 5 bases, there was a span of 12 bases. The CDR3 is 14 amino acids. Germline CDR1 SGHRS, CDR2 YFSETQ. The CDR3 reads CASSLKPRGETQYF. In nucleotides, the CDR3 is TGCGCCAGCAGCTTGAAGCCGAGGGGGGAGACCCAGTACTTC.

J is TRBJ2-3 and V is TRBV2; tentatively, D is TRBD1 (5 bases). The germline gives CDR1 SNHLY, CDR2 FYNNEI. This CDR3 has 12 amino acids. V dropped 4 bases and J dropped 11 bases, with 13 bases sitting between them. In DNA form, the CDR3 reads TGTGCCAGCAGTGGGGGCAGCCTGATGCAGTATTTT. This translates into CASSGGSLMQYF.

The chain combines TRBV6-6 with TRBJ2-1; TRBD2 matches 9 bases. Germline-derived CDR1 and CDR2 are MNHNY and SVGAGI (reference sequence). This CDR3 has 14 amino acids. J was trimmed by 7 bases and V by 6 bases; bases with no gene match: 7. The CDR3 DNA reads TGTGCCAGCAGGCCGGGACTAGCAAGGAATGAGCAGTTCTTC. It is translated as CASRPGLARNEQFF.

This clone was found a few times. The sample has other DNA sequences that encode this CDR3 too. The J gene is TRBJ2-7, the V gene TRBV4-3; 7 bases align to TRBD1. This CDR3 has 14 residues. The junction had 3 bases not matched to a gene; V was cut back by 2 bases and J by 2 bases. Germline assignment: CDR1 LGHNA and CDR2 YSLEER. The CDR3 DNA is TGCGCCAGCAGCCAATCGCAGGGGGCCTACGAGCAGTACTTC. Its protein is CASSQSQGAYEQYF.

V gene TRBV5-8 combines with J gene TRBJ2-1, with D tentatively TRBD2 (5 bases). Per the germline V gene, CDR1 is SGHTS and CDR2 is YDEGEE. V gave up 1 base and J gave up 8 bases, with 10 bases separating them. The CDR3 contains 13 residues. CDR3 region: CASSLSGWYEQFF. The CDR3 region has the DNA TGTGCCAGCAGCTTGAGCGGTTGGTATGAGCAGTTCTTC. Complete variable domain (other parts from reference TRBV5-8 and TRBJ2-1): EAGVTQSPTHLIKTRGQQATLRCSPISGHTSVYWYQQALGLGLQFLLWYDEGEERNRGNFPPRFSGRQFPNYSSELNVNALELEDSALYLCASSLSGWYEQFFGPGTRLTVL.

As to this clone: The identical CDR3 is also encoded by other nucleotide sequences in the sample. The rearrangement uses TRBV5-6 and TRBJ2-1; D is unclear. This CDR3 has 13 residues. V lost 0 bases, J lost 0 bases, and 1 base lay in between. Germline CDR1 is SGHDT and CDR2 is YYEEEE. The DNA of the CDR3 is TGTGCCAGCAGCTTGGCCTCCTACAATGAGCAGTTCTTC. Residues: CASSLASYNEQFF.

The CDR3 bases are TGCGCCAGCAGCCCAGAACAATTCAGGTCGCCCCAGCATTTT. Its protein product is CASSPEQFRSPQHF. J is TRBJ1-5 and V is TRBV4-1; no definite D call. The CDR3 runs 14 residues. From germline, CDR1 is MGHRA and CDR2 YSYEKL. Trimming took off 4 bases at V and 9 bases at J, with 16 bases between the two ends.

The J gene is TRBJ1-1, the V gene TRBV11-2, with a tentative D call TRBD1 (6 bases). This CDR3 has 16 amino acids. The V gene lost 3 bases and the J gene lost 3 bases, with 17 bases spanning the gap. The germline V gene has CDR1 SGHAT and CDR2 FQNNGV. In DNA, the CDR3 is TGTGCCAGCAGCTTCATCCAGGGGATACGGTACACTGAAGCTTTCTTT. The encoded protein is CASSFIQGIRYTEAFF. The complete variable domain, with remaining parts taken from reference TRBV11-2 and TRBJ1-1, reads EAGVAQSPRYKIIEKRQSVAFWCNPISGHATLYWYQQILGQGPKLLIQFQNNGVVDDSQLPKDRFSAERLKGVDSTLKIQPAKLEDSAVYLCASSFIQGIRYTEAFFGQGTRLTVV.

The chain recombines TRBV6-2 or TRBV6-3 with TRBJ1-6; D call uncertain. The CDR3 is 12 residues long. V was trimmed by 2 bases and J by 8 bases, leaving 4 bases between them. CDR1 is MNHEY and CDR2 is SVGEGT in the germline V gene. The CDR3 DNA is TGTGCCAGCAGTTACGGGTATTCACCCCTCCACTTT. Translated, it gives CASSYGYSPLHF.